Below are 3 T cell receptor beta chains sequenced from a single sample in a study of beta chain features in type 1 diabetes. The isolated RNA, all of it, was reverse transcribed, so expressed TCRB transcripts were what got sequenced. Sequenced by immunoSEQ multiplex PCR; TCRdb stores in-frame clones only, minus some. Of 850,000 to 900,000 clones in the sample, about 17% were seen once. Sequencing used naive CD4+ T cells from blood. These receptors were collected from a woman aged 18-30 years in good health.

The chain links TRBV10-2 to TRBJ2-7; D is perhaps TRBD2 (6 bases). This CDR3 contains 13 residues. CDR1 WSHSY and CDR2 SAAADI come from the germline V gene. V dropped 2 bases and J dropped 3 bases, with 8 bases sitting between them. This CDR3 reads CASSEPGLYEQYF. CDR3 coding DNA: TGCGCCAGCAGTGAGCCGGGACTCTACGAGCAGTACTTC.

This clone was found a few times. A read error may be the cause here, since a much bigger clone is one base away. Other DNA variants within this sample encode the same CDR3. The chain recombines TRBV5-4 with TRBJ2-3, with TRBD1 as a possible D gene (5 bases). CDR3 length: 12 amino acids. The germline gives CDR1 SGHNT, CDR2 YYREEE (reference sequence). V lost 3 bases and J 3 bases, leaving 5 bases between the germline ends. The chain's CDR3 is CASSSGTDTQYF. For the CDR3, the DNA is TGTGCCAGCAGCTCAGGGACAGATACGCAGTATTTT.

A few counts support this clone. The CDR3 spells CAISESGTGLQPQHF. The CDR3 nucleotides read TGTGCCATCAGTGAGTCCGGGACAGGGTTGCAGCCCCAGCATTTT. The chain joins TRBV10-3 to TRBJ1-5; the match to TRBD1 covers 9 bases. Germline CDR1 and CDR2: ENHRY and SYGVKD. The CDR3 totals 15 residues. The V segment lost 0 bases and the J segment 7 bases; nucleotides outside the gene matches: 4.